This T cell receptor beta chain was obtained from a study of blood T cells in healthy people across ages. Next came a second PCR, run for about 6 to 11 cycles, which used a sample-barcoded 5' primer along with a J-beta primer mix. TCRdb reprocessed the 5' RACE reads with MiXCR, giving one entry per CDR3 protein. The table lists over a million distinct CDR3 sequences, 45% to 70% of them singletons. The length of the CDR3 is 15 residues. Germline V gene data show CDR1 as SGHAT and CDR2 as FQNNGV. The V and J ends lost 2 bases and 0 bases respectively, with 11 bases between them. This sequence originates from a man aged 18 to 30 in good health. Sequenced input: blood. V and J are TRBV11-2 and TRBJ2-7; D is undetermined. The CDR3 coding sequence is TGTGCCAGCAGCTTAAAGTTCGACCCCTCCTACGAGCAGTACTTC. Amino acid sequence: CASSLKFDPSYEQYF.